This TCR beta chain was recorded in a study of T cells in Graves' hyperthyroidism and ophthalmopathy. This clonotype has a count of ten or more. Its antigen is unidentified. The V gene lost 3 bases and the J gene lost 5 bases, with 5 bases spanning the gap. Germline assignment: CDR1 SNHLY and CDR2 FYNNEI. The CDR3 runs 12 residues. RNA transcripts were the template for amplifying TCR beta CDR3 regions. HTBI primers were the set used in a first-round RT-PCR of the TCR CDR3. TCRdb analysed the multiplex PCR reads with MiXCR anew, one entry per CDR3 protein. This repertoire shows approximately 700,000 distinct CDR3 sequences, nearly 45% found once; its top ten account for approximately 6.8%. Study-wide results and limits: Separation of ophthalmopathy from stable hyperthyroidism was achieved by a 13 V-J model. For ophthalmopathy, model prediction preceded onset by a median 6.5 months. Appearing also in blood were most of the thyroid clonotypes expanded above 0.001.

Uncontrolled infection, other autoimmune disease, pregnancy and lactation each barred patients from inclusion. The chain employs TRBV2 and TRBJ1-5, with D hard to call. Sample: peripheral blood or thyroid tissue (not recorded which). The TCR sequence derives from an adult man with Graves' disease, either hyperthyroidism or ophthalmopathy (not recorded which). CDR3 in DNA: TGTGCCAGCAGTGATACTGATCAGCCCCAGCATTTT. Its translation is CASSDTDQPQHF.